This T cell receptor (beta chain) derives from a study of CD8 T cells in Susac syndrome. The study's findings and limits: The study's TCR sequencing and HLA analysis covered a relatively small number of individuals, and the study acknowledged this.

This CDR3 comprises 17 residues. The V gene lost 5 bases and the J gene lost 0 bases, with 18 bases spanning the gap. Through negative isolation, CD4+ and CD8+ T cells were obtained, while TEMRA cells were enriched using FACS. Remarks on this clonotype: What it recognizes is unknown.

With random hexamers, roughly 0.45 to 1 ug RNA was reverse transcribed. TCR beta CDR3 was amplified by immunoSEQ covering 54 Vbeta and 13 Jbeta. MiXCR was run by TCRdb on the immunoSEQ multiplex PCR reads, yielding one entry per CDR3 protein. The sample records about 120,000 distinct CDR3 sequences, 94% being singletons. The chain couples TRBV12-3 or TRBV12-4 to TRBJ2-3; the D gene is possibly TRBD2 (7 bases). The origin of this receptor is a human donor in good health. The specimen was CD4+ T cells from PBMCs. CDR3 protein: CASSTGLAGASTDTQYF. In DNA, the CDR3 is TGTGCCAGCAGTACCGGTTTGGCGGGGGCCAGCACAGATACGCAGTATTTT.